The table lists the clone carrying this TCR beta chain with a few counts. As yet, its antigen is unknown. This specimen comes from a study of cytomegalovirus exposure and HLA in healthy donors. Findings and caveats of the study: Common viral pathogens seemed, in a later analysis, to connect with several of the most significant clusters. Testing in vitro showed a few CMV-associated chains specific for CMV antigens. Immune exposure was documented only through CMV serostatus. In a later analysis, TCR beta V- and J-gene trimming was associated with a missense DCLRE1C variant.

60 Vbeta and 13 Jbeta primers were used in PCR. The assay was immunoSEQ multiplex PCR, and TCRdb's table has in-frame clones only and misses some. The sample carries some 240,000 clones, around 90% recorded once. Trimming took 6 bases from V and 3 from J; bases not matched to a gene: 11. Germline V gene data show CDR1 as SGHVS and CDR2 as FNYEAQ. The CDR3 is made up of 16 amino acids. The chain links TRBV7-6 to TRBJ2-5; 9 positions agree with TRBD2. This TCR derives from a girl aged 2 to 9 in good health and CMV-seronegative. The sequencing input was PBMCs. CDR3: CASSPWGPSGEETQYF. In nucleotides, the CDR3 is TGTGCCAGCAGTCCGTGGGGCCCTAGCGGGGAAGAGACCCAGTACTTC.